One sample yielded the 26 T cell receptor beta chains listed below, sequenced in a study of T cell clonality in common variable immunodeficiency. General study findings and limits: Fewer deletions and N-nucleotide insertions were reportedly seen in common variable immunodeficiency TCR beta sequences.

Sequencing used immunoSEQ multiplex PCR; TCRdb keeps in-frame clones, though not all of them. The profile covers around 14,000 clones, none occurring a single time. The antigens these receptors bind are not known. Input material: peripheral blood mononuclear cells. The receptors come from a human donor with common variable immunodeficiency.

As regards this clone: The DNA ends 3 residues before the CDR3 does, and the rest of the CDR3 is filled in from the germline J gene. The chain combines TRBV19 with TRBJ1-6; perhaps TRBD1 as D (6 bases). The CDR3 runs 17 residues. CDR1 and CDR2 (germline): LNHDA, SQIVND (reference sequence). Trimming stripped 9 bases from V and 7 bases from J, with 25 bases between. The part of the CDR3 DNA that was read is TGTGCCAGCTCACAGGGTCTCGTCCCAATTGGCAATTCACCC. It is translated as CASSQGLVPIGNSP. The full CDR3 is CASSQGLVPIGNSPLHF.

With regard to this clone: Sequencing ends 3 residues short of the CDR3 end; the germline J gene provides the rest. V is TRBV6-1 and J is TRBJ2-7, with D maybe TRBD1 (6 bases). Deletions cut 3 bases from V and 4 bases from J, with 16 bases between. The CDR3 loop spans 15 amino acids. Looked up from germline, CDR1 is MNHNS and CDR2 is SASEGT. The CDR3 sequence is CASSDPSTGLYEQYF. The sequenced part of the CDR3 DNA is TGTGCCAGCAGTGATCCCTCGACAGGATTATACGAG.

The sequenced CDR3 bases are TGTGCCAGCAGCTTACCAGACACCGGCGAAAAA. Protein product: CASSLPDTGEK. The complete CDR3 reads CASSLPDTGEKLFF. The rearrangement links TRBV7-9 to TRBJ1-4; D is undetermined. The sequence runs out 3 residues before the end of the CDR3; the remainder is reconstructed from the germline J gene. Germline CDR1 reads SEHNR; CDR2 reads FQNEAQ (reference sequence). The CDR3 sequence is 14 residues long. The V end lost 2 bases, the J end lost 8 bases, and 12 bases lay between the germline ends.

By sample fraction, this clone is medium-sized. The CDR3 end falls 3 residues outside the read, so it is completed with the germline J gene. This sequence joins TRBV12-5 and TRBJ2-1, with D possibly being TRBD2 (5 bases). The germline CDR1 and CDR2 sequences are LGHNT and FRNRAP. Trimming removed 6 bases at V and 6 bases at J, with 18 bases between. This CDR3 is 15 amino acids long. The sequenced CDR3 bases are TGTGCTAGTGGACTCGAACTAGGTCTGGGCAATGAG. Its protein product is CASGLELGLGNE. The whole CDR3 is CASGLELGLGNEQFF.

This clone rates as medium-sized. The read ends 3 residues shy of where the CDR3 ends; the end is completed using the germline J gene. The V call is TRBV20-1, the J call TRBJ2-4; 8 positions agree with TRBD2. With V trimmed by 0 bases and J by 7 bases, 5 bases remained unmatched. In germline, CDR1 is DFQATT, CDR2 SNEGSKA (reference sequence). CDR3 size: 14 residues. The part of the CDR3 DNA that was read is TGCAGTGCTAGAGATTCTTCGGGGGGGAACATT. Translating it yields CSARDSSGGNI. Given in full, the CDR3 is CSARDSSGGNIQYF.

By proportion, this clone is medium-sized. With the read ending 3 residues before the CDR3 end, the germline J gene is used to fill in that end. The chain has TRBV7-2 and TRBJ2-3; D is ambiguous. Trimming took 5 bases from V and 4 from J, leaving 7 bases between them. Germline lookup yields CDR1 SGHTA and CDR2 FQGNSA. CDR3 size: 12 residues. CDR3 DNA (partial): TGTGCCAGCAGCAAGGGTGCAGATACG. Its translation: CASSKGADT. The full CDR3 protein reads CASSKGADTQYF. Based on the CDR3 plus reference TRBV7-2 and TRBJ2-3, the full variable domain is GAGVSQSPSNKVTEKGKDVELRCDPISGHTALYWYRQSLGQGLEFLIYFQGNSAPDKSGLPSDRFSAERTGGSVSTLTIQRTQQEDSAVYLCASSKGADTQYFGPGTRLTVL.

Points on this clone: The read ends 3 residues before the CDR3 terminus; that terminus is restored from the germline J gene. The rearrangement joins TRBV23-1 to TRBJ2-5; D might be TRBD2 (6 bases). TRBV23-1 is noted as an ORF with a role that remains uncertain. The CDR3 is made up of 14 amino acids. V dropped 6 bases and J dropped 5 bases, with 16 bases sitting between them. The part of the CDR3 DNA that was read is TGCGCCAGCAGCCGCGTGGGGGGTGGGGAGACC. This gives the protein CASSRVGGGET. The whole CDR3 protein reads CASSRVGGGETQYF.

This clone came up a few times. Here the CDR3 reads CASSLAGQNYEQYF. The covered CDR3 bases are TGTGCCAGCAGCTTAGCGGGACAGAACTACGAG. The J gene is TRBJ2-7, the V gene TRBV7-2, with TRBD1 matching 7 bases. With the read ending 3 residues before the CDR3 end, the germline J gene is used to fill in that end. The CDR3 extends over 14 amino acids. Germline assignment: CDR1 SGHTA and CDR2 FQGNSA. J lost 3 bases, V lost 0 bases, and 2 bases had no gene match.

As regards this clone: The CDR3 goes on 3 residues after the read ends, and that part is filled in from the germline J gene. This rearrangement joins TRBV7-6 to TRBJ2-5; D gene ambiguous. CDR3 size: 12 residues. CDR1 and CDR2 (germline): SGHVS, FNYEAQ. Trimming stripped 5 bases from V and 2 bases from J, with 6 bases between. The sequenced part of the CDR3 DNA is TGTGCCAGCAGCGCGGTACAAGAGACC. It is translated as CASSAVQET. The whole CDR3 sequence is CASSAVQETQYF.

As to this clone: The sequenced fragment ends 3 residues before the CDR3 boundary, so the rest is inferred from the germline J gene. The chain combines TRBV5-1 with TRBJ2-7; 10 bases are a match to TRBD1. This CDR3 has 16 residues. Germline lookup yields CDR1 SGHRS and CDR2 YFSETQ. V was clipped by 6 bases and J by 2 bases; unmatched bases: 11. The CDR3 bases that were read are TGCGCCAGCACGTACGCCGGGACAGGGGATCCCTACGAG. Protein sequence: CASTYAGTGDPYE. The entire CDR3 is CASTYAGTGDPYEQYF.

The DNA read from the CDR3 is TGTGCCAGCTCGAGCGGGACAGGCAATCAGCCC. Translated, it gives CASSSGTGNQP. The whole CDR3 protein reads CASSSGTGNQPQHF. The gene calls are TRBV18 and TRBJ1-5, with 7 bases aligning to TRBD1. The read ends 3 residues early relative to the CDR3; the germline J gene fills the gap. The junction had 4 bases not matched to a gene; V was cut back by 6 bases and J by 2 bases. CDR1 is KGHSH and CDR2 is LQKENI in the germline V gene. CDR3 size: 14 residues.

This clone was seen a handful of times. The read ends 3 residues before the CDR3 terminus; that terminus is restored from the germline J gene. The J gene is TRBJ2-1, the V gene TRBV18; 8 nucleotides match TRBD1. The CDR3 consists of 15 residues. V was clipped by 4 bases and J by 1 base; unmatched bases: 3. Germline V CDR1 and CDR2: KGHSH, LQKENI. The covered CDR3 bases are TGTGCCAGCTCACTCGGGACAGGATCCTACAATGAG. Protein sequence: CASSLGTGSYNE. The full CDR3 protein is CASSLGTGSYNEQFF. Complete variable domain (other parts from reference TRBV18 and TRBJ2-1): NAGVMQNPRHLVRRRGQEARLRCSPMKGHSHVYWYRQLPEEGLKFMVYLQKENIIDESGMPKERFSAEFPKEGPSILRIQQVVRGDSAAYFCASSLGTGSYNEQFFGPGTRLTVL.

As regards this clone: The DNA ends 3 residues before the CDR3 does, and the rest of the CDR3 is filled in from the germline J gene. The gene calls are TRBV7-8 and TRBJ2-5, with 8 bases matching TRBD1. Germline values: CDR1 SGHVS, CDR2 FQNEAQ. The CDR3 totals 15 residues. V lost 2 bases and J lost 4; bases outside the gene matches: 6. The CDR3 bases that were read are TGTGCCAGCAGCTTAAGGACAGGGCGGGGAGAGACC. It encodes CASSLRTGRGET. The whole CDR3 sequence is CASSLRTGRGETQYF.

The sequenced CDR3 bases are TGTGCCAGCCTCTGGAGGGGTTATGGC. Translated: CASLWRGYG. The entire CDR3 protein is CASLWRGYGYTF. J is TRBJ1-2 and V is TRBV19; maybe TRBD1 (5 bases). The read ends 3 residues before the CDR3 terminus; that terminus is restored from the germline J gene. Germline loops: CDR1 LNHDA, CDR2 SQIVND (reference sequence). V was pared by 9 bases and J by 5 bases, with 13 bases between. This CDR3 region has 12 residues.

This clone turned up a few times. The read ends 3 residues shy of where the CDR3 ends; the end is completed using the germline J gene. The chain employs TRBV7-3 and TRBJ2-1, with 11 bases fitting TRBD2. The V and J ends lost 6 bases and 4 bases, in that order; junction bases with no gene match: 5. Germline V gene lookup returns CDR1 SGHTA and CDR2 FQGTGA. The CDR3 spans 15 residues. Incomplete CDR3 DNA: TGTGCCAGCAGTCCCACTAGCGGGGGTTACAATGAG. Its protein product is CASSPTSGGYNE. The CDR3 in its entirety is CASSPTSGGYNEQFF.

For this clone: A read error may produce the germline difference seen at one junction end. Read coverage stops 3 residues before the CDR3 terminus; the germline J gene supplies the remainder. The chain couples TRBV7-7 to TRBJ2-2; D remains ambiguous. Germline values: CDR1 SSHAT, CDR2 FNYEAQ (reference sequence). This CDR3 is 12 amino acids long. The CDR3 loop is CASSHSSGELFF. The sequenced CDR3 bases are TGTGCTAGCAGCCACTCCTCCGGGGAG. Full variable domain (remainder filled in from reference TRBV7-7 and TRBJ2-2): GAGVSQSPRYKVTKRGQDVTLRCDPISSHATLYWYQQALGQGPEFLTYFNYEAQPDKSGLPSDRFSAERPEGSISTLTIQRTEQRDSAMYRCASSHSSGELFFGEGSRLTVL.

This clone was detected a few times. CDR3 DNA (partial): TGCGCCAGCAGACGCTACCCGAGGGACAGGGCTTCCTACAATGAG. Translating it yields CASRRYPRDRASYNE. The entire CDR3 protein is CASRRYPRDRASYNEQFF. The chain uses TRBV10-2 and TRBJ2-1; 9 bases line up with TRBD1. The read ends 3 residues before the CDR3 terminus; that terminus is restored from the germline J gene. This CDR3 has 18 amino acids. With V trimmed by 6 bases and J by 1 base, 13 bases remained unmatched. The V gene's germline CDR1 is WSHSY and CDR2 SAAADI.

This clone was recorded a few times. Sequencing ends 3 residues short of the CDR3 end; the germline J gene provides the rest. The V gene is TRBV19, the J gene TRBJ2-7, with 8 bases matching TRBD1. CDR1 and CDR2 from the germline V gene are LNHDA and SQIVND (reference sequence). CDR3 length: 14 amino acids. The ends lost 3 bases at V and 6 bases at J; junction bases unmatched: 7. Partial CDR3 DNA: TGTGCCAGTAGTATTACCAGGGGGCAAAGCGAG. It is translated as CASSITRGQSE. The full CDR3 sequence reads CASSITRGQSEQYF.

This clone was counted a few times. The sequenced CDR3 bases are TGTGCCTGGAATTGGAGGCGCGGGGACGAG. This gives the protein CAWNWRRGDE. The entire CDR3 protein is CAWNWRRGDEQYF. This sequence joins TRBV30 and TRBJ2-7; D might be TRBD2 (6 bases). The read halts 3 residues ahead of the CDR3 end, with the missing end drawn from the germline J gene. This CDR3 spans 13 amino acids. V was clipped by 4 bases and J by 5 bases, with 15 bases between them. Germline V gene sequence: CDR1 GTSNPN, CDR2 SVGIG (reference sequence). Drawing the rest from reference TRBV30 and TRBJ2-7, the complete variable domain is SQTIHQWPATLVQPVGSPLSLECTVEGTSNPNLYWYRQAAGRGLQLLFYSVGIGQISSEVPQNLSASRPQDRQFILSSKKLLLSDSGFYLCAWNWRRGDEQYFGPGTRLTVT.

A word on this clone: The read ends 3 residues shy of where the CDR3 ends; the end is completed using the germline J gene. The rearrangement uses TRBV7-8 and TRBJ2-5; D remains unclear. From germline, CDR1 is SGHVS and CDR2 FQNEAQ. V was cut by 1 base and J by 4 bases, with 16 bases left in between. CDR3 size: 16 residues. The CDR3: CASSLVDSGLGETQYF. The DNA read from the CDR3 is TGTGCCAGCAGCTTAGTCGATTCCGGGTTAGGAGAGACC.

By share, this clone counts as medium-sized. The read terminates 3 residues before the CDR3 end, so the remaining end is supplied by the germline J gene. The chain combines TRBV6-2 or TRBV6-3 with TRBJ2-1, with D maybe TRBD2 (6 bases). There are 16 residues in the CDR3. Germline V CDR1 and CDR2: MNHEY, SVGEGT. The V and J ends lost 5 bases and 2 bases respectively, with 16 bases between them. Partial CDR3 DNA: TGTGCCAGCAGTGATCCTGGAGTAGCGGCCTACAATGAG. Translated: CASSDPGVAAYNE. The entire CDR3 protein reads CASSDPGVAAYNEQFF.

Regarding this clone: Coverage ceases 3 residues before the CDR3 finishes, and the germline J gene fills in the end. This sequence joins TRBV18 and TRBJ2-3, with unresolved D. Trimming took off 3 bases at V and 2 bases at J, with 3 bases between the two ends. This CDR3 is built from 12 residues. Germline values: CDR1 KGHSH, CDR2 LQKENI. The CDR3 sequence: CASSPYTDTQYF. The CDR3 DNA, read in part, is TGTGCCAGCTCACCCTACACAGATACG.

Turning to this clone: At one end the junction does not follow the germline gene, possibly because of a read error. The read terminates 3 residues ahead of where the CDR3 ends, so the germline J gene completes it. The chain uses TRBV7-9 and TRBJ2-5; TRBD1 might be the D (5 bases). The CDR3 consists of 13 residues. Germline CDR1 reads SEHNR; CDR2 reads FQNEAQ (reference sequence). The CDR3 sequence: CSSSLVQGETQYF. The covered CDR3 bases are TGTTCCAGCAGCTTAGTTCAGGGAGAGACC.

To note about this clone: The read terminates 3 residues ahead of where the CDR3 ends, so the germline J gene completes it. V is TRBV18 and J is TRBJ2-3; 8 positions agree with TRBD1. Looked up from germline, CDR1 is KGHSH and CDR2 is LQKENI. With V trimmed by 2 bases and J by 0 bases, 16 bases remained unmatched. This CDR3 is built from 20 residues. The covered CDR3 bases are TGTGCCAGCTCACCATCTTCCCTCCGGGACAGGTATTATAGCACAGATACG. This codes for CASSPSSLRDRYYSTDT. From start to end, the CDR3 is CASSPSSLRDRYYSTDTQYF.

A remark on this clone: The read finishes 3 residues shy of the CDR3 end, and the germline J gene is used to complete it. The V and J genes are TRBV6-1 and TRBJ1-1; D might be TRBD1 (6 bases). CDR1 is MNHNS, CDR2 SASEGT, per germline. The CDR3 runs 14 residues. V was pared by 4 bases and J by 1 base, with 10 bases between. The sequenced CDR3 bases are TGTGCCAGCAGTGTACAGGGTGGGAACACTGAA. As protein: CASSVQGGNTE. The CDR3 in its entirety is CASSVQGGNTEAFF.

By frequency in the sample, this clone is medium-sized (0.01 to 0.1%). Read coverage stops 3 residues before the CDR3 terminus; the germline J gene supplies the remainder. V gene TRBV10-3 combines with J gene TRBJ1-2; D gene uncertain. Trimming removed 5 bases from V and 2 bases from J, with 9 bases in between. This CDR3 has 13 residues. Germline V gene data show CDR1 as ENHRY and CDR2 as SYGVKD. The CDR3 loop is CAISPGQNYGYTF. CDR3 DNA, as far as it was read: TGTGCCATCAGTCCGGGTCAGAACTATGGC.